Detailed here is one TCR beta chain. Its antigen is undetermined. Amplification used 60 Vbeta primers and 13 Jbeta primers. Source study methods: It was a later analysis that counted roughly 80 million unique TCR beta chains, of which some 9.9 million were shared. Assay used: immunoSEQ multiplex PCR; TCRdb lists only in-frame clones, some missing. Clonal size and the V and J genes are those of that table, whereas D and trimming came from the DNA. The top ten clones hold roughly 5% of a sample with around 58,000 clones, over 70% of them seen once. This record comes from a study of cytomegalovirus exposure and HLA in healthy donors. About the research overall: Within the Caucasian-associated ancestry cluster were 81% of the approximately 400 genotyped donors.

General study results and limits: TCR beta V- and J-gene trimming, according to a later analysis, was linked to a missense DCLRE1C variant. A later analysis reportedly found that, within productive TCRs, an Asian-associated ancestry cluster had fewer N-insertions than the mean observed across the approximately 670 donors.

Germline loops: CDR1 ENHRY, CDR2 SYGVKD. The CDR3 consists of 13 residues. V gave up 7 bases and J gave up 1 base, with 10 bases separating them. The origin of this receptor is a male donor in good health and CMV-seropositive. The chain combines TRBV10-3 with TRBJ1-1; D may be TRBD1 (6 bases). Sequencing was performed on PBMCs. The CDR3 DNA is TGTGCCATCACAGGGGCAAAGAACACTGAAGCTTTCTTT. Translated: CAITGAKNTEAFF.